This T cell receptor beta chain was identified in a study of T cell changes during pregnancy in multiple sclerosis. This clone has just one count. TCRdb's copy holds only in-frame clones and misses some; the assay was immunoSEQ multiplex PCR. The sample records around 56,000 clones, approximately 91% being singletons. The CDR3 is 18 residues long. Germline CDR1 is SGHNT and CDR2 is YYREEE (reference sequence). The V end was cut by 0 bases, the J end by 4 bases, with 22 bases between. The clonotype originates from a female donor with multiple sclerosis, enrolled in a pregnancy study. The chain joins TRBV5-4 to TRBJ1-2; weak D call: TRBD1 (6 bases). The specimen was peripheral blood, collected after pregnancy. CDR3 loop: CASSLDPGQTQAIYGYTF. The CDR3 DNA sequence: TGTGCCAGCAGCTTGGACCCAGGACAGACCCAGGCTATCTATGGCTACACCTTC.